The sequence of this T cell receptor (beta chain) was determined in a study of T cell changes during pregnancy in multiple sclerosis. TCRdb keeps only in-frame clones here, not all; method: immunoSEQ multiplex PCR. The repertoire holds under 110,000 clones, with just under 95% as singletons. The CDR3 runs 16 residues. Germline V lookup: CDR1 SEHNR, CDR2 FQNEAQ (reference sequence). V lost 5 bases, J lost 6 bases, and 15 bases stayed unmatched. The sequencing used peripheral blood, collected after pregnancy. This TCR was recovered from a female donor with multiple sclerosis, enrolled in a pregnancy study. The chain links TRBV7-9 to TRBJ1-1; 7 bases match TRBD1. In nucleotides, the CDR3 is TGTGCCAGCAGCGCACACCAAGGGGGCACGTTGGCTGAAGCTTTCTTT. This codes for CASSAHQGGTLAEAFF.